The 7 T cell receptor beta chains below were found in one sample sequenced in a study of blood T cell repertoires in COVID-19. The protocol was immunoSEQ multiplex PCR, while the TCRdb copy is restricted to in-frame clones and leaves out a portion. The sample has around 250,000 clones, around 90% seen once. Sequencing was carried out using PBMCs or T cells enriched from blood (not recorded which). These receptors originate from a man between 35 and 55 years old who had been exposed to COVID-19.

In this sample, this clone turned up a few times. This chain connects TRBV3-1 (or the pseudogene TRBV3-2) to TRBJ1-2, with unresolved D. V lost 1 base and J 6 bases, leaving 15 bases between the germline ends. CDR3 length equals 15 residues. Germline CDR1 LGHDT, CDR2 YNNKEL (reference sequence). CDR3 amino acids: CASSQGPSQIDGYTF. The CDR3 region has the DNA TGTGCCAGCAGCCAAGGCCCCTCGCAGATTGATGGCTACACCTTC.

The gene calls are TRBV7-9 and TRBJ1-1, with unresolved D. Germline CDR1 and CDR2: SEHNR and FQNEAQ (reference sequence). The V end lost 2 bases, the J end lost 5 bases, and 9 bases lay between the germline ends. This CDR3 region has 13 residues. The CDR3 DNA reads as TGTGCCAGCAGCTTACCGGGTTGGACTGAAGCTTTCTTT. This encodes CASSLPGWTEAFF.

The sample holds one count of this clone. This specimen includes other DNA sequences encoding the same CDR3. The chain recombines TRBV28 with TRBJ1-1; D unresolved. CDR1 is MDHEN and CDR2 is SYDVKM in the germline V gene. The germline V and J ends were trimmed by 6 bases and 2 bases, with 4 bases remaining between them. This CDR3 has 11 residues. CDR3 nucleotide sequence: TGTGCCAGCAGCCCTAACACTGAAGCTTTCTTT. The encoded protein is CASSPNTEAFF.

The chain is built from TRBV24-1 and TRBJ2-1; the D gene is possibly TRBD1 (6 bases). The CDR3 is 16 amino acids. Germline-derived CDR1 and CDR2 are KGHDR and SFDVKD. V lost 4 bases and J 9 bases, leaving 21 bases between the germline ends. CDR3 amino acids: CATSDPPSWGRVEQFF. The CDR3 DNA reads TGTGCCACCAGTGACCCTCCGTCGTGGGGGCGGGTTGAGCAGTTCTTC.

The chain employs TRBV5-8 and TRBJ1-1; 7 bases are shared with TRBD1. Trimming at V came to 4 bases and at J to 1 base, leaving 10 bases not matched to a gene. Looked up from germline, CDR1 is SGHTS and CDR2 is YDEGEE. The CDR3 is 16 residues long. CDR3 amino acids: CASSPRTGRGNTEAFF. CDR3 nucleotide sequence: TGTGCCAGCAGCCCCCGGACAGGTCGGGGGAACACTGAAGCTTTCTTT.

The CDR3 sequence is CASSLYGTEPPNEQFF. The CDR3 DNA sequence: TGTGCCAGCAGCTTATACGGGACAGAGCCTCCCAATGAGCAGTTCTTC. The rearrangement uses TRBV7-3 and TRBJ2-1, with 7 bases that match TRBD1. The V gene end was trimmed by 2 bases and the J gene end by 6 bases; junction bases not matched to a gene: 10. Germline V CDR1 and CDR2: SGHTA, FQGTGA. The CDR3 runs to 16 residues.

The chain couples TRBV7-9 to TRBJ2-7, with D perhaps TRBD2 (5 bases). The V end was cut by 5 bases, the J end by 4 bases, with 12 bases between. CDR1 SEHNR and CDR2 FQNEAQ come from the germline V gene (reference sequence). The CDR3 contains 13 residues. The CDR3 reads CASSAGIFYEQYF. The CDR3 DNA follows: TGTGCCAGCAGCGCCGGGATTTTTTACGAGCAGTACTTC.